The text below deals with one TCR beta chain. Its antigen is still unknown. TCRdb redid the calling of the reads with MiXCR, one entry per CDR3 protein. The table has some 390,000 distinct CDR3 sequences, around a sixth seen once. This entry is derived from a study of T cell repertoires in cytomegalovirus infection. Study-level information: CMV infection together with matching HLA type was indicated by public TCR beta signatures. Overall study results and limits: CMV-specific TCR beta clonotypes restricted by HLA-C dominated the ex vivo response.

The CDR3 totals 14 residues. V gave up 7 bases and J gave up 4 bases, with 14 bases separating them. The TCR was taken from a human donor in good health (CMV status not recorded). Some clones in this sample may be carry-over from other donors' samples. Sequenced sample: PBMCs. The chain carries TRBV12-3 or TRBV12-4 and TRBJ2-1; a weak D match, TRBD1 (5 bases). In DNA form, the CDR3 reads TGTGCCAGCATTAAGGGGTTCGGGTACAATGAGCAGTTCTTC. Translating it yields CASIKGFGYNEQFF.